The 15 T cell receptor beta chains listed next were all sequenced from one sample in a study of T cell clonotyping in hematopoietic cell transplantation. Method: immunoSEQ multiplex PCR; TCRdb's copy keeps in-frame clones and lacks some. There are 9,500 to 15,000 clones in the sample; 85% to 90% occur only once, and over 3% lies in the top ten. What was sequenced was peripheral blood mononuclear cells. The receptors come from a human donor who either received an allogeneic hematopoietic cell transplant for a myeloid malignancy or was a related donor (not recorded which). Some clones in this sample may be carry-over from other donors' samples.

The chain employs TRBV19 and TRBJ1-2, with TRBD1 matching 7 bases. V dropped 6 bases and J dropped 2; count of bases not matched to a gene: 9. The CDR3 covers 15 residues. Germline assignment: CDR1 LNHDA and CDR2 SQIVND (reference sequence). The DNA of the CDR3 is TGTGCCAGTAGATTTCCCAGGGGGGAAAACTATGGCTACACCTTC. Translated: CASRFPRGENYGYTF. Full variable domain (outside the CDR3, taken from reference TRBV19 and TRBJ1-2): DGGITQSPKYLFRKEGQNVTLSCEQNLNHDAMYWYRQDPGQGLRLIYYSQIVNDFQKGDIAEGYSVSREKKESFPLTVTSAQKNPTAFYLCASRFPRGENYGYTFGSGTRLTVV.

This clone came up once. CDR3 sequence reads: CAIKGPDRVDGYTF. The CDR3 bases are TGTGCCATCAAAGGACCCGACAGAGTGGATGGCTACACCTTC. The chain has TRBV10-3 and TRBJ1-2, with D possibly TRBD1 on 5 matching bases. Germline CDR1 reads ENHRY; CDR2 reads SYGVKD. CDR3 length: 14 residues. The V end lost 7 bases, the J end lost 6 bases, and 18 bases lay between the germline ends.

The V call is TRBV19, the J call TRBJ1-2, with D possibly TRBD1 on 5 matching bases. V was cut by 5 bases and J by 0 bases, with 16 bases left in between. This CDR3 region has 16 residues. CDR1 LNHDA and CDR2 SQIVND come from the germline V gene (reference sequence). The CDR3 loop reads CASSLDTGTANYGYTF. DNA of the CDR3: TGTGCCAGTAGTCTTGACACCGGGACTGCTAACTATGGCTACACCTTC.

The V and J genes are TRBV4-1 and TRBJ2-1; D gene unclear. Trimming took off 1 base at V and 6 bases at J, with 7 bases between the two ends. Looked up from germline, CDR1 is MGHRA and CDR2 is YSYEKL. The CDR3 has 13 amino acids. The chain's CDR3 is CASSQGLPNEQFF. In DNA, the CDR3 is TGCGCCAGCAGCCAAGGACTCCCCAATGAGCAGTTCTTC.

This rearrangement joins TRBV4-1 to TRBJ2-1, with 8 bases matching TRBD1. Germline loops: CDR1 MGHRA, CDR2 YSYEKL. This CDR3 contains 15 residues. V lost 1 base to trimming and J lost 7 bases; unmatched junction nucleotides: 6. The CDR3 reads CASSQVTGVWNEQFF. The CDR3 coding sequence is TGCGCCAGCAGCCAAGTGACAGGGGTTTGGAATGAGCAGTTCTTC.

This clone was detected a few times. This chain connects TRBV6-5 to TRBJ1-1, with TRBD1 as a possible D gene (5 bases). Per germline, CDR1 MNHEY and CDR2 SVGAGI. The ends were cut back, 0 bases at V and 10 bases at J, with 15 bases in the middle. This CDR3 contains 14 residues. CDR3 amino acids: CASSYSGRPGGAFF. DNA of the CDR3: TGTGCCAGCAGTTACTCGGGACGGCCCGGGGGAGCTTTCTTT.

Note on this clone: The germline gene is not matched at one end of the junction; a read error may be the cause. This chain joins TRBV7-7 and TRBJ2-7; 7 positions agree with TRBD1. The CDR3 runs 14 residues. CDR1 and CDR2 from the germline V gene are SSHAT and FNYEAQ (reference sequence). The CDR3 sequence is CASSPGQSSYEQYF. As DNA, the CDR3 is TGTGCTAGCAGCCCGGGACAGAGCTCCTACGAGCAGTACTTC.

The CDR3 nucleotides are TGTGCCACCCTTAAGCAGGGATCCGGGGAGACCCAGTACTTC. It is translated as CATLKQGSGETQYF. The J gene is TRBJ2-5, the V gene TRBV10-3; the D gene is possibly TRBD1 (5 bases). The V gene's germline CDR1 is ENHRY and CDR2 SYGVKD. With 10 bases removed from V and 5 bases from J, the gap between germline ends came to 20 bases. The CDR3 has 14 residues.

The chain employs TRBV10-3 and TRBJ1-1; weak D call: TRBD1 (5 bases). CDR3 length equals 12 residues. CDR1 and CDR2 (germline): ENHRY, SYGVKD. V was shortened by 3 bases and J by 11 bases, with 13 bases between the two germline ends. CDR3 sequence: CAISDMGTNAFF. CDR3 in DNA: TGTGCCATCAGTGATATGGGGACCAATGCTTTCTTT.

The chain recombines TRBV10-3 with TRBJ1-5; 7 bases map to TRBD1. This CDR3 contains 13 residues. The V and J ends lost 8 bases and 4 bases, in that order; junction bases with no gene match: 5. Germline V gene lookup returns CDR1 ENHRY and CDR2 SYGVKD. CDR3 sequence (DNA): TGTGCCATCGGACAGGAGCTGAATCAGCCCCAGCATTTT. Protein: CAIGQELNQPQHF.

This clone was seen a single time. This chain links TRBV10-3 with TRBJ1-4; D gene uncertain. Trimming removed 2 bases from V and 4 bases from J, with 11 bases in between. CDR3 length: 15 amino acids. From germline, CDR1 is ENHRY and CDR2 SYGVKD. CDR3 residues: CAISENDGDNEKLFF. Written as DNA, the CDR3 is TGTGCCATCAGTGAGAACGATGGGGATAATGAAAAACTGTTTTTT.

The rearrangement joins TRBV2 to TRBJ1-5, with 8 positions matching TRBD1. This CDR3 spans 13 amino acids. Germline CDR1 is SNHLY and CDR2 is FYNNEI. The trim removed 6 bases at V and 7 bases at J, leaving 5 bases unmatched. The CDR3 DNA sequence: TGTGCCAGCAGCTTGACAGGGGAACAGCCCCAGCATTTT. It translates to CASSLTGEQPQHF.

The chain employs TRBV19 and TRBJ2-7; 8 positions agree with TRBD1. The V gene's germline CDR1 is LNHDA and CDR2 SQIVND (reference sequence). The CDR3 totals 15 residues. V trimming: 5 bases; J trimming: 4 bases; junction bases outside the gene matches: 10. CDR3 loop: CASSPVAGGGYEQYF. Here the CDR3 DNA reads TGTGCCAGTAGTCCCGTGGCAGGGGGCGGATACGAGCAGTACTTC. The variable domain in full, with the rest retrieved from reference TRBV19 and TRBJ2-7, is DGGITQSPKYLFRKEGQNVTLSCEQNLNHDAMYWYRQDPGQGLRLIYYSQIVNDFQKGDIAEGYSVSREKKESFPLTVTSAQKNPTAFYLCASSPVAGGGYEQYFGPGTRLTVT.

The genes are TRBV18 and TRBJ2-7; D may be TRBD1 or TRBD2 (6 bases each). Trimming removed 3 bases at V and 7 bases at J, with 19 bases between. The CDR3 runs to 15 residues. Germline V gene lookup returns CDR1 KGHSH and CDR2 LQKENI. For the CDR3, the DNA is TGTGCCAGCTCACCCCGGGGGCCGCCCCTGGGGGAGCAGTACTTC. This encodes CASSPRGPPLGEQYF.

The chain joins TRBV19 to TRBJ2-7; 7 bases are a match to TRBD1. Trimming cost V 5 bases and J 4 bases; bases outside gene matches: 2. This CDR3 has 12 residues. Germline values: CDR1 LNHDA, CDR2 SQIVND (reference sequence). The CDR3 region has the DNA TGTGCCAGTAGTTTGACAGGGTACGAGCAGTACTTC. Amino acid sequence: CASSLTGYEQYF.